These T cell receptor beta chains were read from a single sample in a study of blood T cell repertoires in COVID-19. TCRdb's table, derived via immunoSEQ multiplex PCR, lists solely in-frame clones and lacks some. The sample records about 250,000 clones, around 87% being singletons. The sequenced sample consisted of PBMCs or T cells enriched from blood (not recorded which). The receptors were sampled from a woman aged 18-30 years who had recovered from COVID-19. The CDR3 runs from the conserved cysteine through the conserved F or W. Fields, in order: D gene, J gene, V gene, clone size, CDR3 protein, CDR3 DNA. A D gene is named only where the DNA matches it firmly. Expanded clones are given a class, and other clones once, few, many or no size at all.

NA | TRBJ1-3 | TRBV25-1 | NA | CASTPGHGNTIYF | TGTGCCAGCACCCCCGGACATGGAAACACCATATATTTT
TRBD2 | TRBJ2-7 | TRBV5-1 | once | CASSWGPGTSMGEQYF | TGCGCCAGCAGCTGGGGACCCGGGACTAGTATGGGGGAGCAGTACTTC
TRBD1 | TRBJ1-5 | TRBV2 | NA | CASNIQGLLNQPQHF | TGTGCCAGCAATATACAGGGGCTACTCAATCAGCCCCAGCATTTT
NA | TRBJ2-3 | TRBV4-2 | NA | CASSQDERDSTDTQYF | TGTGCCAGCAGCCAAGATGAGAGGGACTCTACAGATACGCAGTATTTT
TRBD1 | TRBJ2-7 | TRBV11-3 | NA | CASRGTGPYSYEQYF | TGTGCCAGCAGAGGGACAGGACCATATTCCTACGAGCAGTACTTC
NA | TRBJ1-2 | TRBV3-1/TRBV3-2 | NA | CASSQANRAVQSKRDYGYTF | TGTGCCAGCAGCCAAGCTAACAGGGCTGTCCAATCTAAAAGGGACTATGGCTACACCTTC
NA | TRBJ1-1 | TRBV19 | NA | CASSIGGTYDEAFF | TGTGCCAGTAGTATAGGAGGGACATATGATGAAGCTTTCTTT
NA | TRBJ1-2 | TRBV2 | NA | CASSESWQNYGYTF | TGTGCCAGCAGTGAAAGTTGGCAGAACTATGGCTACACCTTC
NA | TRBJ1-2 | TRBV4-1 | NA | CASSHWPPTNYGYTF | TGCGCCAGCAGCCATTGGCCGCCGACTAACTATGGCTACACCTTC
TRBD1 | TRBJ1-1 | TRBV11-2 | NA | CASSLGRGTGRTNTEAFF | TGTGCCAGCAGCTTAGGCCGAGGGACAGGGAGGACGAACACTGAAGCTTTCTTT